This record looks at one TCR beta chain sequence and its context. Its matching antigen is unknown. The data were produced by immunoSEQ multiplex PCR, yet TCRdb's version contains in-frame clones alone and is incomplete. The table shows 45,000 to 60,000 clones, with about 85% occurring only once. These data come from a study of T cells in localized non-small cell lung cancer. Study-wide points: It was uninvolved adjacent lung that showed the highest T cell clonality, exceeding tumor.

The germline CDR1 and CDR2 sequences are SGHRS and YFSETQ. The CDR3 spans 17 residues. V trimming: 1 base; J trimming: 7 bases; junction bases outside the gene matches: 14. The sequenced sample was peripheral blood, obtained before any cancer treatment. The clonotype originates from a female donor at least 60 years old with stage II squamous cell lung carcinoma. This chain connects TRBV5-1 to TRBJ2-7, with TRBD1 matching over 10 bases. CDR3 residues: CASSLYSLRQGASEQYF. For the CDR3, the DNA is TGCGCCAGCAGCTTGTACTCTTTGAGACAGGGGGCGTCGGAGCAGTACTTC.